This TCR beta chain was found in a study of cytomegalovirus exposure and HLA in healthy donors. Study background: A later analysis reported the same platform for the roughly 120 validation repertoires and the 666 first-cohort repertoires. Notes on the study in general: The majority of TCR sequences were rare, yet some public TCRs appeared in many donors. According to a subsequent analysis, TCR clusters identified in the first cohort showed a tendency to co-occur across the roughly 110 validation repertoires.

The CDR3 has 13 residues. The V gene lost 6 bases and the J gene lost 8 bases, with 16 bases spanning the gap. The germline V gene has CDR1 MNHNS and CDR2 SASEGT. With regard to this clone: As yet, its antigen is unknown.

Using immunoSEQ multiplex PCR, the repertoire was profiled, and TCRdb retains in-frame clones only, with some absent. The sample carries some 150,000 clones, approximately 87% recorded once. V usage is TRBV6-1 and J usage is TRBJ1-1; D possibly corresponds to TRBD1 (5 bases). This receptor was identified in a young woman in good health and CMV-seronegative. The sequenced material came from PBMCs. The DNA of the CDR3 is TGTGCCAGCAGAAACTTGTTACAGGTCGAAGCTTTCTTT. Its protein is CASRNLLQVEAFF.